This record covers a single TCR beta chain. CDR1 and CDR2 (germline): SQVTM, ANQGSEA. There are 13 residues in the CDR3. Losses at the gene ends were 4 bases for V and 4 bases for J; bases not matched to a gene: 2. Each CDR3 protein gets one entry after TCRdb re-called the multiplex PCR reads with MiXCR. The sample lists tens of thousands of distinct CDR3 sequences, approximately 64% occurring once. This sample is part of a study of breast tumors, draining lymph nodes, adjacent tissues. This clonotype was obtained from a female donor with breast cancer. Some clones in this sample may be carry-over from other donors' samples. V usage is TRBV29-1 and J usage is TRBJ1-4; TRBD1 matches 8 bases. The sequenced sample consisted of tumor-adjacent breast tissue. CDR3 sequence reads: CSVGQGFNEKLFF. In nucleotides, the CDR3 is TGCAGCGTTGGACAGGGGTTTAATGAAAAACTGTTTTTT.